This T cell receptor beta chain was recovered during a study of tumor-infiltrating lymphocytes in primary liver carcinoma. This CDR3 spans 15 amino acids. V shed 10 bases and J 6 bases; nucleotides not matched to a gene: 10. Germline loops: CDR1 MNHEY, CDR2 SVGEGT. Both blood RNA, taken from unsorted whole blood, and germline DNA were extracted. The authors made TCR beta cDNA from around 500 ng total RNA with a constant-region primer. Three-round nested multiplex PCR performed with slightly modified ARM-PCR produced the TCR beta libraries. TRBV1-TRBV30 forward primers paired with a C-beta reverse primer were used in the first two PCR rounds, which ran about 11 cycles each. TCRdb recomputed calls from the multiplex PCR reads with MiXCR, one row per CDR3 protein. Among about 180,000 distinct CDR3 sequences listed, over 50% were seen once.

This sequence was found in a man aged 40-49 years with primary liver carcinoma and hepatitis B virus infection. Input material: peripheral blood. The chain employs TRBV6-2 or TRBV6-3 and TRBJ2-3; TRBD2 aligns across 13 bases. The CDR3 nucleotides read TGTGCCACCGGGGGGACTAGCGGGATTCCGGATACGCAGTATTTT. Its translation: CATGGTSGIPDTQYF.